The clone carrying this T cell receptor beta chain occurred a few times. Its matching antigen is unknown. The sample originates from a study of human T cells and chemical hapten exposure. Study-wide findings and caveats: More PT1 expanded TCRs went with higher patch test scores.

Time point reported: pre-sensitization, week 0. Treatment meaning: therapeutic diphenylcyclopropenone sensitization with weekly scalp DPC. Every patch test was put on after a blood sample was taken. Non-pregnant alopecia patients aged 18 to 70, suitable for DPC therapy. A single record per CDR3 protein comes from TCRdb applying MiXCR to the RACE reads. The data show 95,000 to 150,000 distinct CDR3 sequences, about 13% seen once. This CDR3 is built from 12 residues. Germline lookup yields CDR1 LNHDA and CDR2 SQIVND (reference sequence). V was pared by 7 bases and J by 2 bases, with 9 bases between. The specimen comprised whole blood, sampled in connection with sensitization to the hapten diphenylcyclopropenone (DPC). This chain links TRBV19 with TRBJ2-7; D gene ambiguous. The TCR sequence derives from a woman between 18 and 29 years old with alopecia areata. Some clones in this sample may be carry-over from other donors' samples. The DNA of the CDR3 is TGTGCCAGTACCCCCGGGCCCTACGAGCAGTACTTC. It translates to CASTPGPYEQYF.